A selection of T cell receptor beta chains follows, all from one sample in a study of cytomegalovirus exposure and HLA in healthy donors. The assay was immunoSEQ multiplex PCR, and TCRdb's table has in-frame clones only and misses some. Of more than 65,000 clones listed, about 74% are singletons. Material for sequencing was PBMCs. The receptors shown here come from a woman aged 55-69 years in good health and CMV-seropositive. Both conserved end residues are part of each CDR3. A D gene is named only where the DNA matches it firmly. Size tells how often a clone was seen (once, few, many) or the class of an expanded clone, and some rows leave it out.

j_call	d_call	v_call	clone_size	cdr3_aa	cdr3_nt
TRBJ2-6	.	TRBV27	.	CASSIRRGGGSGANVLTF	TGTGCCAGCAGTATCCGCCGCGGTGGGGGGAGCGGGGCCAACGTCCTGACTTTC
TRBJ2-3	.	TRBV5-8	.	CASGGRIGSGLGDTQYF	TGTGCCAGCGGGGGCAGAATTGGCTCTGGTTTGGGGGATACGCAGTATTTT
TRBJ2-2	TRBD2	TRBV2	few	CASRAPGGARTGELFF	TGTGCCAGCAGGGCCCCCGGGGGGGCAAGGACCGGGGAGCTGTTTTTT
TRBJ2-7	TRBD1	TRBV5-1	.	CASSLGDSPIYEQYF	TGCGCCAGCAGCTTGGGGGACAGCCCTATCTACGAGCAGTACTTC
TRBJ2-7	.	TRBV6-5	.	CASSYQGRAYEQYF	TGTGCCAGCAGTTACCAAGGCAGGGCCTACGAGCAGTACTTC
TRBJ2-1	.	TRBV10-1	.	CASSASLGVNEQFF	TGCGCCAGCAGTGCATCTCTAGGGGTGAATGAGCAGTTCTTC
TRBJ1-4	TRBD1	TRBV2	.	CASIRGRDEKLFF	TGTGCCAGCATTAGGGGGCGGGATGAAAAACTGTTTTTT
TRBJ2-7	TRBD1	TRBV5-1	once	CASSADRGEQYF	TGCGCCAGCAGCGCCGACAGGGGCGAGCAGTACTTC
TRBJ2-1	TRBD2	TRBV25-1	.	CASRGWAFSGRSYNEQFF	TGTGCCAGCAGGGGATGGGCGTTTAGCGGGAGATCCTACAATGAGCAGTTCTTC
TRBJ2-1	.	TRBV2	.	CASADSGEQFF	TGTGCCAGCGCAGACAGTGGTGAGCAGTTCTTC
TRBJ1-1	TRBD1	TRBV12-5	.	CASGLVAGGTEAFF	TGTGCTAGTGGTTTGGTAGCAGGGGGCACTGAAGCTTTCTTT
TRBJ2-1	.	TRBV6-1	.	CASNQDTYNEQFF	TGTGCCAGCAATCAAGACACTTACAATGAGCAGTTCTTC
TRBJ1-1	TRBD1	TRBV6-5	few	CASKMTGVFEAFF	TGTGCCAGTAAGATGACAGGGGTGTTTGAAGCTTTCTTT
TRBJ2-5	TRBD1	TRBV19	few	CASSLQGVGWETQYF	TGTGCCAGTAGCCTACAGGGGGTGGGGTGGGAGACCCAGTACTTC
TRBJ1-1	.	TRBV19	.	CASRRQSNTEAFF	TGTGCCAGTAGGCGACAGTCGAACACTGAAGCTTTCTTT
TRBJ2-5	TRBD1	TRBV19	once	CASSMDRGRETQYF	TGTGCCAGTAGTATGGACAGGGGGCGAGAGACCCAGTACTTC
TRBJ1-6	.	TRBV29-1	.	CSVREGSYNSPLHF	TGCAGCGTGCGCGAGGGCTCCTATAATTCACCCCTCCACTTT
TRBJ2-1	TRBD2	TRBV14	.	CASSQASGGHQFF	TGTGCCAGCAGCCAAGCCAGCGGGGGCCATCAGTTCTTC
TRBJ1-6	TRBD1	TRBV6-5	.	CASSYGSGGNSPLHF	TGTGCCAGCAGTTATGGCTCAGGGGGCAATTCACCCCTCCACTTT
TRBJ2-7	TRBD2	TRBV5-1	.	CASSGGYEQYF	TGCGCCAGCTCCGGGGGGTACGAGCAGTACTTC
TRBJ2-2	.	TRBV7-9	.	CASRGGASNTGELFF	TGTGCCAGCAGAGGGGGGGCCTCGAACACCGGGGAGCTGTTTTTT
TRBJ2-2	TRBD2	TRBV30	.	CALRTSGNTGELFF	TGTGCCTTGCGGACTAGCGGGAACACCGGGGAGCTGTTTTTT
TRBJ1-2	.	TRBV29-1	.	CSVMAGKNYGYTF	TGCAGCGTTATGGCAGGGAAAAACTATGGCTACACCTTC
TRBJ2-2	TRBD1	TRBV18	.	CASSAYGQGALTGELFF	TGTGCCAGCTCAGCGTATGGACAGGGGGCGTTAACCGGGGAGCTGTTTTTT
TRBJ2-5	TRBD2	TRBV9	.	CASSAAGGPETQYF	TGTGCCAGCAGCGCAGCGGGGGGGCCGGAGACCCAGTACTTC
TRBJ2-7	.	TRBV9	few	CASSSEAAHEQYF	TGTGCCAGCAGCTCCGAAGCCGCCCACGAGCAGTACTTC
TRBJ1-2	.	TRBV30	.	CASSPGRGGYTF	TGTGCCTCGAGTCCGGGGCGGGGTGGCTACACCTTC
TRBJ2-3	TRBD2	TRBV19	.	CASSIAISGNPTDTQYF	TGTGCCAGTAGTATAGCGATTAGCGGGAATCCCACAGATACGCAGTATTTT
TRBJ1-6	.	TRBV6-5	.	CASRTGFLNNSPLHF	TGTGCCAGCAGAACAGGGTTTCTCAATAATTCACCCCTCCACTTT
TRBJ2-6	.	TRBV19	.	CASSKGGGDSGANVLTF	TGTGCCAGTAGTAAAGGGGGGGGCGACTCTGGGGCCAACGTCCTGACTTTC
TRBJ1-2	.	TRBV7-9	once	CASSLEATSNYGYTF	TGTGCCAGCAGCTTAGAGGCGACATCTAACTATGGCTACACCTTC
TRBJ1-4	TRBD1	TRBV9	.	CASSAGQGFYEKLFF	TGTGCCAGCAGCGCCGGACAGGGCTTTTATGAAAAACTGTTTTTT
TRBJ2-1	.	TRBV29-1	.	CSINREGVNEQFF	TGCAGCATTAACAGGGAGGGGGTCAATGAGCAGTTCTTC
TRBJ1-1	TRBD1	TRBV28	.	CASSLPHPGTGGTEAFF	TGTGCCAGCAGTTTACCCCATCCCGGGACAGGGGGTACTGAAGCTTTCTTT
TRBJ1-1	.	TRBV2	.	CAIAYLSEAFF	TGTGCCATCGCCTACCTATCCGAAGCTTTCTTT
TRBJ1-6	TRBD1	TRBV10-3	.	CAISEAGQGDSPLHF	TGTGCCATCAGTGAGGCGGGACAGGGGGATTCACCCCTCCACTTT
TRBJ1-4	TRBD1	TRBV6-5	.	CASSLGQGGGKLFF	TGTGCCAGCAGTTTAGGACAGGGGGGCGGAAAACTGTTTTTT
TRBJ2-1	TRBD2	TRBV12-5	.	CASALSGSRYNEQFF	TGTGCTAGTGCCCTTAGCGGGAGTAGGTACAATGAGCAGTTCTTC
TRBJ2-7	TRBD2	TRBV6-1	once	CASSETSGRSTYEQYF	TGTGCCAGCAGTGAAACTAGCGGGAGATCCACCTACGAGCAGTACTTC
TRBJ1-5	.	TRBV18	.	CASSPFGSNQPQHF	TGTGCCAGCTCACCGTTTGGCAGCAATCAGCCCCAGCATTTT
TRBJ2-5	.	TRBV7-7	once	CASSLGPVETQYF	TGTGCTAGCAGCCTCGGTCCGGTAGAGACCCAGTACTTC
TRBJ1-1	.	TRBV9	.	CASSATDLNTEAFF	TGTGCCAGCAGCGCGACAGACTTGAACACTGAAGCTTTCTTT
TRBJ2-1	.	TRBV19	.	CASSIRDEQFF	TGTGCCAGTAGTATCCGAGATGAGCAGTTCTTC
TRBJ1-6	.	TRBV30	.	CAWSSLSGSYNSPLHF	TGTGCCTGGAGTTCCCTTTCGGGCTCCTATAATTCACCCCTCCACTTT
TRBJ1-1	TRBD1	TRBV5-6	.	CASSRDRVKPEAFF	TGTGCCAGCAGCCGCGACAGGGTAAAGCCTGAAGCTTTCTTT
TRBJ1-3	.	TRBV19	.	CASSTGLRSSGNTIYF	TGTGCCAGTAGTACGGGACTCAGGAGCTCTGGAAACACCATATATTTT
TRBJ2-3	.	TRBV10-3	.	CAISEKRTDTQYF	TGTGCCATCAGTGAGAAGAGAACAGATACGCAGTATTTT
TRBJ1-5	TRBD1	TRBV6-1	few	CASSEGQGVGNQPQHF	TGTGCCAGCAGTGAAGGTCAGGGGGTAGGCAATCAGCCCCAGCATTTT
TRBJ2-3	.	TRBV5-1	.	CASSLRQASTDTQYF	TGCGCCAGCAGCTTGAGACAGGCCAGCACAGATACGCAGTATTTT
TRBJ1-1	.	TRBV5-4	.	CASSPRPGNVNTEAFF	TGTGCCAGCAGCCCAAGGCCGGGAAATGTGAACACTGAAGCTTTCTTT
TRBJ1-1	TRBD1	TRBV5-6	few	CASSGGQGRGEAFF	TGTGCCAGCAGCGGGGGACAGGGGAGAGGTGAAGCTTTCTTT
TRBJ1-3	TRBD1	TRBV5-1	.	CASSLDRANTIYF	TGCGCCAGCAGCCTAGACAGGGCTAACACCATATATTTT
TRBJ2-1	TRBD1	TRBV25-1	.	CASSGTGVEQFF	TGTGCCAGCAGCGGGACAGGGGTTGAGCAGTTCTTC